Listed here is a single T cell receptor (beta chain). This entry comes from a study of blood T cell repertoires in COVID-19. The Seattle patients joined while their infection was active and were tracked longitudinally afterward. The germline CDR1 and CDR2 sequences are MDHEN and SYDVKM. V was shortened by 6 bases and J by 8 bases, with 22 bases between the two germline ends. The CDR3 has 15 residues. Original handling: Amplifying reference gene primers gave estimates of nucleated cell counts. TCRdb's table, derived via immunoSEQ multiplex PCR, lists solely in-frame clones and lacks some. V and J calls and clone size are those listed in that table; D and trimming were worked out from the DNA. Here the sample spans some 290,000 clones, roughly 88% being singletons.

The clonotype comes from a woman aged 25 to 45 with COVID-19, enrolled during active disease. The chain is built from TRBV28 and TRBJ1-2; D ambiguous. The sequenced material came from peripheral blood. For the CDR3, the DNA is TGTGCCAGCAGCCTGAATCGGGGAGGATCGGGCGGCTACACCTTC. Its translation: CASSLNRGGSGGYTF.